The subject of this entry is one T cell receptor beta chain. Its antigen is not known. V was trimmed by 0 bases and J by 6 bases, leaving 7 bases between them. Per germline, CDR1 SGHRS and CDR2 YFSETQ. The CDR3 length is 13 residues. This sample was taken from a study of radiation and T cells in renal cell carcinoma. Regarding the study as a whole: Top tumor clonotypes rose in blood 2 weeks post-radiation, then contracted.

Only in-frame clones appear in the TCRdb table, and some are missing; sequencing was by immunoSEQ multiplex PCR. Of tens of thousands of clones in the sample, more than 80% were seen once. Time point here: blood 2 weeks post-SBRT. Treatment: 15 Gy SBRT to primary tumor, nephrectomy 4 weeks later. Blood was sampled at baseline, 2 weeks and 4 weeks after SBRT. The starting material was blood, obtained from a patient whose treatment included radiotherapy and nephrectomy. This chain uses TRBV5-1 with TRBJ1-5; a possible D gene is TRBD1 (5 bases). This TCR was sampled from a woman in her 70s with renal cell carcinoma. In DNA, the CDR3 is TGCGCCAGCAGCTTGGAGGGGAGTCAGCCCCAGCATTTT. Protein: CASSLEGSQPQHF.